Below are 3 T cell receptor beta chains sequenced from a single sample in a study of T cells in women clearing cervical HPV infection. The data were produced by immunoSEQ multiplex PCR, yet TCRdb's version contains in-frame clones alone and is incomplete. The sample table sets out 20,000 to 25,000 clones. Sample: blood buffy coat. Every receptor here comes from a woman between 18 and 70 years old with a cervical HPV16 infection that either progressed to CIN3+ or cleared (not recorded which).

As for this clone: Sequencing ends 3 residues short of the CDR3 end; the germline J gene provides the rest. Other DNA variants within this sample encode the same CDR3. J is TRBJ1-3 and V is TRBV6-2 or TRBV6-3, with TRBD1 matching over 9 bases. CDR1 is MNHEY, CDR2 SVGEGT, per germline. The CDR3 covers 15 residues. V gave up 2 bases and J gave up 1 base; unmatched junction bases: 0. The covered CDR3 bases are TGTGCCAGCAGTTACGACAGGGGGTCTGGAAACACC. It encodes CASSYDRGSGNT. The full-length CDR3 reads as CASSYDRGSGNTIYF.

With respect to this clone: The CDR3 is cut off 3 residues early in the read; its end comes from the germline J gene. This chain uses TRBV10-2 with TRBJ1-4; D not resolved. This CDR3 has 12 residues. The germline V and J ends were trimmed by 5 bases and 4 bases, with 5 bases remaining between them. Germline CDR1 is WSHSY and CDR2 is SAAADI. The sequenced part of the CDR3 DNA is TGCGCCAGCAGTCCCTTTAATGAAAAA. This encodes CASSPFNEK. In full, the CDR3 reads CASSPFNEKLFF.

Note on this clone: The read finishes 3 residues shy of the CDR3 end, and the germline J gene is used to complete it. The genes are TRBV20-1 and TRBJ2-7, with 8 bases identical to TRBD1. This CDR3 is 14 amino acids long. V was pared by 0 bases and J by 5 bases, with 6 bases of the junction left unmatched. The germline V gene encodes CDR1 DFQATT and CDR2 SNEGSKA (reference sequence). The CDR3 sequence is CSARDRGPVNEQYF. The DNA read from the CDR3 is TGCAGTGCTAGAGACAGGGGGCCTGTCAACGAG.